These T cell receptor beta chains were read from a single sample in a study of T-cell memory formation after mild COVID-19. MiXCR was run by TCRdb on the 5' RACE reads, yielding one entry per CDR3 protein. Of under 40,000 distinct CDR3 sequences listed, under 8% are singletons. Material: PBMCs or a T cell subset sorted from them (not recorded which). The source of these receptors is a man younger than 35 who had mild COVID-19 (a few samples of this study predate the infection). Cell type and time point are not known. Both conserved end residues are part of each CDR3. The order of the fields is CDR3 length, V gene, clone size, D gene, J gene, CDR3 DNA, CDR3 protein. D genes are given only for firm matches. Some rows mark clone size as missing; the rest say once, few, many or name a class of expanded clone.

CDR3 length: 16
V gene: TRBV18
clone size: many
D gene: NA
J gene: TRBJ2-3
CDR3 DNA: TGTGCCAGCTCACCACTAGGGGACCAGCTTACAGATACGCAGTATTTT
CDR3 protein: CASSPLGDQLTDTQYF

CDR3 length: 14
V gene: TRBV10-3
clone size: many
D gene: TRBD2
J gene: TRBJ2-4
CDR3 DNA: TGTGCCACGGGACTAGACCTCGCCGGGGGGATTCAGTACTTC
CDR3 protein: CATGLDLAGGIQYF

CDR3 length: 14
V gene: TRBV20-1
clone size: few
D gene: NA
J gene: TRBJ1-4
CDR3 DNA: TGCAGTGCTGGTACCCGGGGATCAAGAGAAAAACTGTTTTTT
CDR3 protein: CSAGTRGSREKLFF

CDR3 length: 16
V gene: TRBV5-1
clone size: many
D gene: NA
J gene: TRBJ2-2
CDR3 DNA: TGCGCCAGCAGCTTGGCAGGGGCCCCGGGTACCGGGGAGCTGTTTTTT
CDR3 protein: CASSLAGAPGTGELFF

CDR3 length: 13
V gene: TRBV5-5
clone size: many
D gene: TRBD1
J gene: TRBJ2-7
CDR3 DNA: TGTGCCAGCAGCATTGGGACAGGGGTCGAGCAGTACTTC
CDR3 protein: CASSIGTGVEQYF

CDR3 length: 13
V gene: TRBV6-6
clone size: many
D gene: NA
J gene: TRBJ1-4
CDR3 DNA: TGTGCCAGCAAGGCAGGGGCTAATGAAAAACTGTTTTTT
CDR3 protein: CASKAGANEKLFF

CDR3 length: 13
V gene: TRBV7-7
clone size: few
D gene: TRBD2
J gene: TRBJ2-5
CDR3 DNA: TGTGCCAGCAGCCCGGGGGGGCCCGAGACCCAGTACTTC
CDR3 protein: CASSPGGPETQYF

CDR3 length: 18
V gene: TRBV6-2/TRBV6-3
clone size: NA
D gene: NA
J gene: TRBJ2-3
CDR3 DNA: TGTGCCAGCAGTGTACCCCCCCCAGGGCCAACTAGCACAGATACGCAGTATTTT
CDR3 protein: CASSVPPPGPTSTDTQYF

CDR3 length: 14
V gene: TRBV2
clone size: many
D gene: TRBD1
J gene: TRBJ1-5
CDR3 DNA: TGTGCCAGCAGTAGGGGGACAGGGCGGCAGCCCCAGCATTTT
CDR3 protein: CASSRGTGRQPQHF

CDR3 length: 14
V gene: TRBV6-1
clone size: many
D gene: NA
J gene: TRBJ1-6
CDR3 DNA: TGTGCCAGCAGTGGGCTATCACAGGGTGCACCCCTCCACTTT
CDR3 protein: CASSGLSQGAPLHF

CDR3 length: 15
V gene: TRBV20-1
clone size: many
D gene: NA
J gene: TRBJ1-5
CDR3 DNA: TGCAGTGCTACGACCAGGGGTACGAGCAATCAGCCCCAGCATTTT
CDR3 protein: CSATTRGTSNQPQHF

CDR3 length: 14
V gene: TRBV2
clone size: NA
D gene: TRBD1
J gene: TRBJ2-7
CDR3 DNA: TGTGCCAGCAGCCGGGACAGGGAGACCTACGAGCAGTACTTC
CDR3 protein: CASSRDRETYEQYF

CDR3 length: 15
V gene: TRBV6-5
clone size: many
D gene: NA
J gene: TRBJ1-2
CDR3 DNA: TGTGCCAGCAGGACGGACGGAACAGCTCACTATGGCTACACCTTC
CDR3 protein: CASRTDGTAHYGYTF

CDR3 length: 16
V gene: TRBV9
clone size: many
D gene: TRBD1
J gene: TRBJ1-2
CDR3 DNA: TGTGCCAGCAGCCCATGGACAGGGACGATGAACTATGGCTACACCTTC
CDR3 protein: CASSPWTGTMNYGYTF

CDR3 length: 16
V gene: TRBV9
clone size: many
D gene: TRBD1
J gene: TRBJ1-2
CDR3 DNA: TGTGCCAGCAGCGCGACAGGGGCCCCCTCTGTATCTGGCTACACCTTC
CDR3 protein: CASSATGAPSVSGYTF

CDR3 length: 12
V gene: TRBV3-1
clone size: NA
D gene: TRBD1
J gene: TRBJ1-3
CDR3 DNA: TGTGCCAGCAGCCCGACAGGGGCCACCTTATATTTT
CDR3 protein: CASSPTGATLYF

CDR3 length: 11
V gene: TRBV28
clone size: NA
D gene: NA
J gene: TRBJ2-3
CDR3 DNA: TGTGCCAGCACCCATTCGGTCACGCAGTATTTT
CDR3 protein: CASTHSVTQYF

CDR3 length: 12
V gene: TRBV6-2/TRBV6-3
clone size: NA
D gene: NA
J gene: TRBJ2-7
CDR3 DNA: TGTGCCAGCAGACGCCTTCACGGGCGGCAGTACTTC
CDR3 protein: CASRRLHGRQYF

CDR3 length: 13
V gene: TRBV20-1
clone size: many
D gene: NA
J gene: TRBJ1-1
CDR3 DNA: TGCAGTGCTAACGACGGACTCAACACTGAAGCTTTCTTT
CDR3 protein: CSANDGLNTEAFF

CDR3 length: 12
V gene: TRBV20-1
clone size: many
D gene: NA
J gene: TRBJ2-7
CDR3 DNA: TGCAGTGCTAAACGCGATACCTACGAGCAGTACTTC
CDR3 protein: CSAKRDTYEQYF

CDR3 length: 14
V gene: TRBV6-2/TRBV6-3
clone size: many
D gene: NA
J gene: TRBJ1-2
CDR3 DNA: TGTGCCAGCAGTTACTCGGCCTACAGGGAGTACGACACCTTC
CDR3 protein: CASSYSAYREYDTF

CDR3 length: 14
V gene: TRBV24-1
clone size: many
D gene: NA
J gene: TRBJ2-5
CDR3 DNA: TGTGCCACCAGTGGACCGGGGCCCCAAGAGACCCAGTACTTC
CDR3 protein: CATSGPGPQETQYF

CDR3 length: 11
V gene: TRBV12-3/TRBV12-4
clone size: many
D gene: NA
J gene: TRBJ2-3
CDR3 DNA: TGTGCCAGCAGAGACCGAGATACGCAGTATTTT
CDR3 protein: CASRDRDTQYF

CDR3 length: 16
V gene: TRBV5-1
clone size: many
D gene: NA
J gene: TRBJ1-1
CDR3 DNA: TGCGCCAGCAGCCTTTTTTCGGTAGGATTGATGACTGAAGCTTTCTTT
CDR3 protein: CASSLFSVGLMTEAFF

CDR3 length: 16
V gene: TRBV20-1
clone size: few
D gene: NA
J gene: TRBJ2-1
CDR3 DNA: TGCAGTGCTAGCACCCCGGGGAGCGGTAATTACAATGAGCAGTTCTTC
CDR3 protein: CSASTPGSGNYNEQFF

CDR3 length: 16
V gene: TRBV28
clone size: NA
D gene: TRBD1
J gene: TRBJ1-3
CDR3 DNA: TGTGCCAGCAGGCCACAGGGGGCTAACTCTGGAAACACCATATATTTT
CDR3 protein: CASRPQGANSGNTIYF

CDR3 length: 15
V gene: TRBV5-4
clone size: few
D gene: TRBD1
J gene: TRBJ2-1
CDR3 DNA: TGTGCCAGCGGCTTTGGAGACAGGGGCTACAATGAGCAGTTCTTC
CDR3 protein: CASGFGDRGYNEQFF

CDR3 length: 16
V gene: TRBV4-1
clone size: few
D gene: NA
J gene: TRBJ2-3
CDR3 DNA: TGCGCCAGCAGCCACCTCGGACGTGCGCGGATGGATACGCAGTATTTT
CDR3 protein: CASSHLGRARMDTQYF

CDR3 length: 14
V gene: TRBV3-1
clone size: few
D gene: NA
J gene: TRBJ2-3
CDR3 DNA: TGTGCCAGCAGCCAAGATAGGGCCACAGATACGCAGTATTTT
CDR3 protein: CASSQDRATDTQYF

CDR3 length: 17
V gene: TRBV24-1
clone size: many
D gene: NA
J gene: TRBJ2-4
CDR3 DNA: TGTGCCACCATCTTCCTCCCGGGACCACTAGCCAAAAACATTCAGTACTTC
CDR3 protein: CATIFLPGPLAKNIQYF

CDR3 length: 17
V gene: TRBV30
clone size: few
D gene: NA
J gene: TRBJ2-7
CDR3 DNA: TGTGCCTGGAGTCCGTCCCCAGGGACCGATTATACCTACGAGCAGTACTTC
CDR3 protein: CAWSPSPGTDYTYEQYF

CDR3 length: 12
V gene: TRBV12-3/TRBV12-4
clone size: many
D gene: NA
J gene: TRBJ2-2
CDR3 DNA: TGTGCCAGCAGTTCAAATAACGGGGAGCTGTTTTTT
CDR3 protein: CASSSNNGELFF

CDR3 length: 15
V gene: TRBV5-1
clone size: few
D gene: TRBD2
J gene: TRBJ2-5
CDR3 DNA: TGCGCCAGCAGCTTGGCCGGACTAGTAAAAGAGACCCAGTACTTC
CDR3 protein: CASSLAGLVKETQYF

CDR3 length: 16
V gene: TRBV4-3
clone size: medium-sized
D gene: NA
J gene: TRBJ2-6
CDR3 DNA: TGCGCCAGCAGCCAAGTGAGGGAAACAGGGGCCAACGTCCTGACTTTC
CDR3 protein: CASSQVRETGANVLTF

CDR3 length: 15
V gene: TRBV20-1
clone size: many
D gene: TRBD1
J gene: TRBJ1-6
CDR3 DNA: TGCAGTGCTCGATCAGCAGACAGGGGTAATTCACCCCTCCACTTT
CDR3 protein: CSARSADRGNSPLHF

CDR3 length: 19
V gene: TRBV25-1
clone size: few
D gene: TRBD2
J gene: TRBJ2-1
CDR3 DNA: TGTGCCAGCAGTGTGTTGACTAGCGGGGGGGCAAGCCCCTTTGGTGAGCAGTTCTTC
CDR3 protein: CASSVLTSGGASPFGEQFF

CDR3 length: 14
V gene: TRBV6-2/TRBV6-3
clone size: NA
D gene: TRBD1
J gene: TRBJ2-2
CDR3 DNA: TGTGCCAGCAGAGGGCAGGGGGACACCGGGGAGCTGTTTTTT
CDR3 protein: CASRGQGDTGELFF

CDR3 length: 16
V gene: TRBV12-3/TRBV12-4
clone size: many
D gene: NA
J gene: TRBJ1-1
CDR3 DNA: TGTGCCAGCAGTCTTCTTGGTCACTCTCCGAGCACTGAAGCTTTCTTT
CDR3 protein: CASSLLGHSPSTEAFF

CDR3 length: 12
V gene: TRBV7-6
clone size: NA
D gene: NA
J gene: TRBJ2-2
CDR3 DNA: TGTGCCAGCAGCCCCCAGGTGGGGGAGCTGTTTTTT
CDR3 protein: CASSPQVGELFF

CDR3 length: 15
V gene: TRBV5-1
clone size: many
D gene: TRBD2
J gene: TRBJ2-1
CDR3 DNA: TGCGCCAGCAGCCCGCTCCCGGGGGGGCAGAATGAGCAGTTCTTC
CDR3 protein: CASSPLPGGQNEQFF

CDR3 length: 16
V gene: TRBV7-6
clone size: many
D gene: NA
J gene: TRBJ2-7
CDR3 DNA: TGTGCCAGCAGCCCATCGACCATGGTTACATCCGACGAGCAGTACTTC
CDR3 protein: CASSPSTMVTSDEQYF

CDR3 length: 16
V gene: TRBV6-2/TRBV6-3
clone size: large
D gene: TRBD1
J gene: TRBJ2-3
CDR3 DNA: TGTGCCAGCAGTTACTCGATGGACAGGCACACAGATACGCAGTATTTT
CDR3 protein: CASSYSMDRHTDTQYF

CDR3 length: 19
V gene: TRBV2
clone size: NA
D gene: NA
J gene: TRBJ1-2
CDR3 DNA: TGTGCCAGCAGTCCCGGGGTAGGGGCAGGTGGAGGACAAAACTATGGCTACACCTTC
CDR3 protein: CASSPGVGAGGGQNYGYTF

CDR3 length: 13
V gene: TRBV6-2/TRBV6-3
clone size: NA
D gene: NA
J gene: TRBJ2-5
CDR3 DNA: TGTGCCGGTTCAACAGCGGAACAAGAGACCCAGTACTTC
CDR3 protein: CAGSTAEQETQYF

CDR3 length: 19
V gene: TRBV7-2
clone size: many
D gene: NA
J gene: TRBJ2-3
CDR3 DNA: TGTGCCAGCAGCAAGCTAAGTGGGACACCCCCATTTAGCACAGATACGCAGTATTTT
CDR3 protein: CASSKLSGTPPFSTDTQYF

CDR3 length: 13
V gene: TRBV20-1
clone size: many
D gene: NA
J gene: TRBJ2-3
CDR3 DNA: TGCAGGGCAAGAAGAAGGGGCACAGATACGCAGTATTTT
CDR3 protein: CRARRRGTDTQYF

CDR3 length: 14
V gene: TRBV2
clone size: NA
D gene: NA
J gene: TRBJ1-1
CDR3 DNA: TGTGCCAGCAACCCCGGTCAGCAGAACACTGAAGCTTTCTTT
CDR3 protein: CASNPGQQNTEAFF

CDR3 length: 14
V gene: TRBV19
clone size: few
D gene: TRBD1
J gene: TRBJ1-1
CDR3 DNA: TGTGCCAGTAGTATAGGGACAGGAAACACTGAAGCTTTCTTT
CDR3 protein: CASSIGTGNTEAFF

CDR3 length: 15
V gene: TRBV7-9
clone size: many
D gene: NA
J gene: TRBJ2-5
CDR3 DNA: TGTGCCAGCAGCTTCTGGGGCCTAGCTCAAGAGACCCAGTACTTC
CDR3 protein: CASSFWGLAQETQYF

CDR3 length: 15
V gene: TRBV4-1
clone size: medium-sized
D gene: TRBD2
J gene: TRBJ2-1
CDR3 DNA: TGCGCCAGCAGCCAAGAACGCGGGGGGTATGATGAGCAGTTCTTC
CDR3 protein: CASSQERGGYDEQFF

CDR3 length: 14
V gene: TRBV5-1
clone size: many
D gene: TRBD1
J gene: TRBJ2-5
CDR3 DNA: TGCGCCAGCAGCACACGACAGGGTGAGGCGACCCAGTACTTC
CDR3 protein: CASSTRQGEATQYF

CDR3 length: 16
V gene: TRBV6-2/TRBV6-3
clone size: few
D gene: NA
J gene: TRBJ1-1
CDR3 DNA: TGTGCCAGCAGTTCTGAAGCAGGACTCTTGGGCACTGAAGCTTTCTTT
CDR3 protein: CASSSEAGLLGTEAFF

CDR3 length: 12
V gene: TRBV20-1
clone size: many
D gene: NA
J gene: TRBJ2-7
CDR3 DNA: TGCAGTGTAGGGGACAACTCCTACGAGCAGTACTTC
CDR3 protein: CSVGDNSYEQYF

CDR3 length: 14
V gene: TRBV7-9
clone size: many
D gene: NA
J gene: TRBJ1-2
CDR3 DNA: TGTGCCAGCAGCTTAGGAAATCAGGGTTATGGCTACACCTTC
CDR3 protein: CASSLGNQGYGYTF

CDR3 length: 14
V gene: TRBV11-2
clone size: many
D gene: NA
J gene: TRBJ1-1
CDR3 DNA: TGTGCCAGCAGCCGAGACCCTGCGAACACTGAAGCTTTCTTT
CDR3 protein: CASSRDPANTEAFF